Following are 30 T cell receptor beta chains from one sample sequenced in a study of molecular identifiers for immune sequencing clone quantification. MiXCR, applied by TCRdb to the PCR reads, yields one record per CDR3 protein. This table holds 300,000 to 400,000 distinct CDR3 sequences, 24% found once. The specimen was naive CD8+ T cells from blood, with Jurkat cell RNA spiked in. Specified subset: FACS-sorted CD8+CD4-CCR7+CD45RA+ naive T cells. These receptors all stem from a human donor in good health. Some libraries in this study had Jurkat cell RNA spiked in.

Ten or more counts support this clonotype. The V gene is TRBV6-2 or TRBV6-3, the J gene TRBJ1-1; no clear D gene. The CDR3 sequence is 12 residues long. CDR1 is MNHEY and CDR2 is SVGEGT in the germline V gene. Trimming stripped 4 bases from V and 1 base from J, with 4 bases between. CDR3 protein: CASSSGNTEAFF. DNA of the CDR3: TGTGCCAGCAGTTCCGGGAACACTGAAGCTTTCTTT.

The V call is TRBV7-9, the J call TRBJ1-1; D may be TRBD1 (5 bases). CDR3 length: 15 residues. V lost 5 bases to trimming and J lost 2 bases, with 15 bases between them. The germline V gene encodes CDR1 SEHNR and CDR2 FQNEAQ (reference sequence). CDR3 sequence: CASSQRQGSNTEAFF. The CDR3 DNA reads TGTGCCAGCAGCCAAAGGCAGGGTAGTAACACTGAAGCTTTCTTT.

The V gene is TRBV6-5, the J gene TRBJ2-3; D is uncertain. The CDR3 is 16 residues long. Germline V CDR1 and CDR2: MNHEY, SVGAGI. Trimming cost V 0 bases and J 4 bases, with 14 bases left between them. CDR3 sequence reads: CASSYSFVGRPDTQYF. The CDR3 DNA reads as TGTGCCAGCAGTTACTCGTTCGTTGGGCGCCCAGATACGCAGTATTTT.

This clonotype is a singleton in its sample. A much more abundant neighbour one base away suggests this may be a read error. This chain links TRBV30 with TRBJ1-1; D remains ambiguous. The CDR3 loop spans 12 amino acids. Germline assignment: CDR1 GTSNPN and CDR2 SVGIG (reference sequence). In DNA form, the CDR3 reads TGTGCCCGGAGGTGGGATTTCTCTGAAGCTTTCTTT. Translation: CARRWDFSEAFF.

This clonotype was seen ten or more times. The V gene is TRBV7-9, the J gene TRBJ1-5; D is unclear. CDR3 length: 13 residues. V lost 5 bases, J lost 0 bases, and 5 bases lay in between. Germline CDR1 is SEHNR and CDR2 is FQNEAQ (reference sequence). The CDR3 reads CASSEYSNQPQHF. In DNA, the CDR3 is TGTGCCAGCAGCGAATATAGCAATCAGCCCCAGCATTTT.

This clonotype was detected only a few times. The CDR3 is CASSQDLEKRFQETQYF. The CDR3 nucleotides are TGTGCCAGCAGCCAAGACCTAGAAAAGCGGTTCCAAGAGACCCAGTACTTC. The rearrangement links TRBV14 to TRBJ2-5, with D perhaps TRBD2 (5 bases). V lost 0 bases and J lost 1, with 15 bases in between. Looked up from germline, CDR1 is SGHDN and CDR2 is FVKESK. The CDR3 is made up of 17 amino acids. Together with reference TRBV14 and TRBJ2-5, the CDR3 gives the full variable domain: EAGVTQFPSHSVIEKGQTVTLRCDPISGHDNLYWYRRVMGKEIKFLLHFVKESKQDESGMPNNRFLAERTGGTYSTLKVQPAELEDSGVYFCASSQDLEKRFQETQYFGPGTRLLVL.

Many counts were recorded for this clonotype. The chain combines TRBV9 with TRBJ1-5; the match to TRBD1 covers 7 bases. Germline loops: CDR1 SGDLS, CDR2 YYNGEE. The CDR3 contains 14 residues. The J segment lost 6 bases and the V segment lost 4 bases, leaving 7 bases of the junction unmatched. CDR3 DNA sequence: TGTGCCAGCAGCAGTTGGGGGGACAGTCAGCCCCAGCATTTT. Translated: CASSSWGDSQPQHF.

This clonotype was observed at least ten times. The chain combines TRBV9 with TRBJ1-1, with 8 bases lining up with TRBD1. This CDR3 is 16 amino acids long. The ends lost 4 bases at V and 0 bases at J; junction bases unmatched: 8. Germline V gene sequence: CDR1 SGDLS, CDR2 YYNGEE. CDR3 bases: TGTGCCAGCAGCCCGGGGACAGGAGTCATGAACACTGAAGCTTTCTTT. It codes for CASSPGTGVMNTEAFF.

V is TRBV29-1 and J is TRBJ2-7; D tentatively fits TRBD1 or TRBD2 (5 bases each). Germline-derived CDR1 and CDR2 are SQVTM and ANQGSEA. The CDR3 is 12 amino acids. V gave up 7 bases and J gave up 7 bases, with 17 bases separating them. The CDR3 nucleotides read TGCAGCGCTCTAACAGGTCGCGGGGAGCAGTACTTC. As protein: CSALTGRGEQYF.

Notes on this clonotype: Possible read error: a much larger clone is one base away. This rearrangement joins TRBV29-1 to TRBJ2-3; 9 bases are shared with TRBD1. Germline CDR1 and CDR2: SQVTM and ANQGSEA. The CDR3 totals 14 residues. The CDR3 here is CSVEGQGVTDAQYF. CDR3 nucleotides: TGCAGCGTTGAGGGACAGGGTGTCACAGATGCGCAGTATTTT.

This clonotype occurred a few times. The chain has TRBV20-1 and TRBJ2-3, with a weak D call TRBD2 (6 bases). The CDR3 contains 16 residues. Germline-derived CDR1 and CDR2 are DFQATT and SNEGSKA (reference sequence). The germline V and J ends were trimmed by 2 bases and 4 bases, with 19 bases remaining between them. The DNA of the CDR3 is TGCAGTGCTAGACCGGGACTGATCTATGCGGCAGATACGCAGTATTTT. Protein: CSARPGLIYAADTQYF.

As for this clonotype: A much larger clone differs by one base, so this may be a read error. The CDR3, as DNA: TGTGCCAGCGGTCCTGTGGGCCCAGGCTACGAGCAGTACTTC. This encodes CASGPVGPGYEQYF. The chain employs TRBV27 and TRBJ2-7; no definite D call. V lost 8 bases and J lost 3, with 17 bases in between. The length of the CDR3 is 14 residues. Germline V CDR1 and CDR2: MNHEY, SMNVEV (reference sequence).

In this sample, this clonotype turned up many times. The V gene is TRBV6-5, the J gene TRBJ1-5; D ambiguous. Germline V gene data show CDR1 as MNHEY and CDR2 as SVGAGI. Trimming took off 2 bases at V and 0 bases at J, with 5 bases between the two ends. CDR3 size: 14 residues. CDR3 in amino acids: CASSYGRSNQPQHF. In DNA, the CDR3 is TGTGCCAGCAGTTACGGACGTAGCAATCAGCCCCAGCATTTT.

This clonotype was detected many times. DNA for the CDR3: TGTGCCAGCAGCTATACAGTACGAAACACCGGGGAGCTGTTTTTT. Its translation is CASSYTVRNTGELFF. This chain joins TRBV7-9 and TRBJ2-2; D unclear. This CDR3 region has 15 residues. V gave up 4 bases and J gave up 2 bases, with 11 bases separating them. The germline CDR1 and CDR2 sequences are SEHNR and FQNEAQ (reference sequence).

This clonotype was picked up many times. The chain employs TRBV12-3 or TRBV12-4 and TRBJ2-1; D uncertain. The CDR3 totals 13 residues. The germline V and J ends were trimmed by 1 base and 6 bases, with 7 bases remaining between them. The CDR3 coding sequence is TGTGCCAGCAGTTTAGGGCCCTCCAATGAGCAGTTCTTC. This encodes CASSLGPSNEQFF.

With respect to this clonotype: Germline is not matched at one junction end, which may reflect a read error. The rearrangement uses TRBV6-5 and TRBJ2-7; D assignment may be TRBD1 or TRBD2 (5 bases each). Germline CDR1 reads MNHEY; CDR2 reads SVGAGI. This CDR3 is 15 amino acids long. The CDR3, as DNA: TGTACCAGCAGTTCTAGCCCGACAGTGAGCTACGAGCAGTACTTC. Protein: CTSSSSPTVSYEQYF.

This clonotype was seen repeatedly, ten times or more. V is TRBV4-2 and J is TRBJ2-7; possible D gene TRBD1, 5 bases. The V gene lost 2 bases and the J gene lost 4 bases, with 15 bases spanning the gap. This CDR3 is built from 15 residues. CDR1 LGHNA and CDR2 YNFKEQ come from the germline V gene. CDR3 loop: CASSQQGSARYEQYF. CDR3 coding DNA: TGTGCCAGCAGCCAACAGGGATCCGCCCGATACGAGCAGTACTTC.

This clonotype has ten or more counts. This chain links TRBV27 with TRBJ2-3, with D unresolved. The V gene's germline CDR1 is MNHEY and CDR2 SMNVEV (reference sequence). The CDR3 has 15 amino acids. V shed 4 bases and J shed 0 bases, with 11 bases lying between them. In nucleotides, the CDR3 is TGTGCCAGCAGTTCCGGACGGATTAGCACAGATACGCAGTATTTT. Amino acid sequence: CASSSGRISTDTQYF.

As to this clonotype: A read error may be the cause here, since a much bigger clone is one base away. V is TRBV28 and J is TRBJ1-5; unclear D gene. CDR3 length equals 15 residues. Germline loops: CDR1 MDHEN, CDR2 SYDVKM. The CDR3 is CASSLIGVFDQPRHF. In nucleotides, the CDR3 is TGTGCCAGCAGTTTAATCGGGGTTTTCGATCAGCCCCGGCATTTT.

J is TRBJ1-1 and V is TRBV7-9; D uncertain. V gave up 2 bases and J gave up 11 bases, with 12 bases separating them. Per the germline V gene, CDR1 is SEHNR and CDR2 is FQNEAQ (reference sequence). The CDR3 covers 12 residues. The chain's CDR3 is CASSLQTSPAFF. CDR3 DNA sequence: TGTGCCAGCAGCTTACAGACCTCCCCGGCTTTCTTT.

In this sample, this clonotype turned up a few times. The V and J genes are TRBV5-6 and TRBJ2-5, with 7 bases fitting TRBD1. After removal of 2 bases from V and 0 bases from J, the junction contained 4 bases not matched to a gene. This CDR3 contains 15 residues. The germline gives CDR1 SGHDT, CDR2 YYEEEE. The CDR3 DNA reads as TGTGCCAGCAGCTTCGCACAGGGGCACCAAGAGACCCAGTACTTC. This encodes CASSFAQGHQETQYF.

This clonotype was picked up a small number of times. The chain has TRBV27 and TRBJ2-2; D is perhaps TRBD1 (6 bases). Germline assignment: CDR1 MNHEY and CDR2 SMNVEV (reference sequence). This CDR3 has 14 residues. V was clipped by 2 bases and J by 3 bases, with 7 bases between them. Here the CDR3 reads CASSLQGHTGELFF. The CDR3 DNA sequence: TGTGCCAGCAGTTTACAGGGGCACACCGGGGAGCTGTTTTTT.

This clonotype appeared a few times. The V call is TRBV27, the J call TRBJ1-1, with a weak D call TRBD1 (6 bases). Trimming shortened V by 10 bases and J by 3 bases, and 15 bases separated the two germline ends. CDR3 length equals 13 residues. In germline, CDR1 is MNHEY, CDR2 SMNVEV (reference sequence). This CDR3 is CATRTADHTEAFF. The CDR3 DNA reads TGTGCCACCCGGACAGCCGATCACACTGAAGCTTTCTTT.

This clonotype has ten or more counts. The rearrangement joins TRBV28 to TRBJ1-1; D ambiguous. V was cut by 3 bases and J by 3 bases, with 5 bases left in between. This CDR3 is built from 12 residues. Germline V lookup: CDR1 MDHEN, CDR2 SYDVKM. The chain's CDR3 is CASSFQYTEAFF. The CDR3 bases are TGTGCCAGCAGTTTTCAGTACACTGAAGCTTTCTTT.

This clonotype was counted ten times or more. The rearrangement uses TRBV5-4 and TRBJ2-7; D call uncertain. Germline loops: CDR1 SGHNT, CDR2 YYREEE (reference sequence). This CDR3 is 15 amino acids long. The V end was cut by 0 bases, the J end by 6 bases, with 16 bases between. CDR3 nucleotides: TGTGCCAGCAGCTTGGGTGCTGGACCTCCTGGCGAGCAGTACTTC. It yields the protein CASSLGAGPPGEQYF.

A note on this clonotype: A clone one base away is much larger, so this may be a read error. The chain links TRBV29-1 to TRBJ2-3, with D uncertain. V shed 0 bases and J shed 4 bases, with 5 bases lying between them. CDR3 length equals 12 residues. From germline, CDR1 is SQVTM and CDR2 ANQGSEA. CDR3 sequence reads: CSVEDGSDTQYF. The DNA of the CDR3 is TGCAGCGTTGAAGATGGCTCAGATACGCAGTATTTT.

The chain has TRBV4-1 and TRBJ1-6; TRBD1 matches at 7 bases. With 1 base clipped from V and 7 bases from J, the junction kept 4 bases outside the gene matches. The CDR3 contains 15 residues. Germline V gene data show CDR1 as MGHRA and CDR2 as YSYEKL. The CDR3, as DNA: TGCGCCAGCAGCCAAGTTTGGGACAGAAATTCACCCCTCCACTTT. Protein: CASSQVWDRNSPLHF.

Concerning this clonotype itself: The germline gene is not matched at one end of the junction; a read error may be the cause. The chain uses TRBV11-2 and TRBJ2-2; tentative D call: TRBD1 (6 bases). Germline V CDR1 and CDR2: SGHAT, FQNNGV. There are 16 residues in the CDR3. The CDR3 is CASSQGQNLNPGELFF. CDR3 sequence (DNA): TGTGCCAGCAGCCAAGGACAGAACCTGAACCCCGGGGAGCTGTTTTTT. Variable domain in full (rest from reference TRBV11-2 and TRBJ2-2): EAGVAQSPRYKIIEKRQSVAFWCNPISGHATLYWYQQILGQGPKLLIQFQNNGVVDDSQLPKDRFSAERLKGVDSTLKIQPAKLEDSAVYLCASSQGQNLNPGELFFGEGSRLTVL.

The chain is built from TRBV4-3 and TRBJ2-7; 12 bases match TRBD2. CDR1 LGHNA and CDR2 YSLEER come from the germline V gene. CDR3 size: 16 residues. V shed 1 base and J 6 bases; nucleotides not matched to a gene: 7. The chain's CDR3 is CASSQVLAGGACEQYF. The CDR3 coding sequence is TGCGCCAGCAGCCAAGTTCTAGCGGGAGGGGCCTGCGAGCAGTACTTC.

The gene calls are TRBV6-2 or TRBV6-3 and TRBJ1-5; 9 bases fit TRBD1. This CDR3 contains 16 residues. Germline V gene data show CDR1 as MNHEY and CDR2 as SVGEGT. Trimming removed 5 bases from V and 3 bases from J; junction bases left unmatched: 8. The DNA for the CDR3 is TGTGCCAGCAGTGAAACCGGGACAGGGATCAATCAGCCCCAGCATTTT. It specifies CASSETGTGINQPQHF.